One and the same sample provided the 5 T cell receptor beta chains below, sequenced in a study of CD8 T cells in ankylosing spondylitis (dated by TCRdb to the late 2010s). Library preparation used 5' RACE. Sequencer: Illumina HiSeq 2500. Through fastp at Q25 and MiXCR, TCRdb rebuilt clones from the public reads, retaining in-frame beta chains. Rows are unified per CDR3 protein, each entry keeping the most common DNA and genes. Present in this sample are 130,000 or so distinct CDR3 sequences, roughly 7.3% of which were seen just once. 12% of the sample lies in the top ten. The sequenced sample consisted of blood, either unsorted or a sorted T cell fraction (not recorded which). The receptors shown here come from a male donor with ankylosing spondylitis or in good health (not recorded which).

In its sample, this clonotype was seen many times. The V gene is TRBV5-1, the J gene TRBJ2-3; D is uncertain. Germline V gives CDR1 SGHRS, CDR2 YFSETQ. The CDR3 extends over 14 amino acids. The V end lost 0 bases, the J end lost 4 bases, and 9 bases lay between the germline ends. The CDR3 DNA sequence: TGCGCCAGCAGCTTGGAGCAGGACGCAGATACGCAGTATTTT. Translating gives CASSLEQDADTQYF.

There are many counts of this clonotype. V gene TRBV10-3 combines with J gene TRBJ2-7, with D perhaps matching TRBD1 (6 bases). The germline V gene encodes CDR1 ENHRY and CDR2 SYGVKD. V lost 6 bases to trimming and J lost 2 bases, with 11 bases between them. The CDR3 spans 13 residues. As DNA, the CDR3 is TGTGCCATCAGAGAGGACAGAGCCTACGAGCAGTACTTC. Its translation: CAIREDRAYEQYF.

In its sample, this clonotype was seen many times. V is TRBV20-1 and J is TRBJ1-1, with unresolved D. This CDR3 is 11 amino acids long. The V gene lost 8 bases and the J gene lost 4 bases, with 11 bases spanning the gap. Germline CDR1 reads DFQATT; CDR2 reads SNEGSKA (reference sequence). CDR3 sequence reads: CSWELGTEAFF. The CDR3 DNA follows: TGCAGTTGGGAGTTGGGCACTGAAGCTTTCTTT.

This clonotype was picked up many times. The gene calls are TRBV29-1 and TRBJ1-1; perhaps TRBD1 as D (5 bases). In germline, CDR1 is SQVTM, CDR2 ANQGSEA. Trimming left V 1 base short and J 1 base short, with 10 bases between. This CDR3 comprises 14 residues. In DNA, the CDR3 is TGCAGCGTTGAAGGCAGGAGGGGGAACACTGAAGCTTTCTTT. Translating gives CSVEGRRGNTEAFF.

This clonotype occurred many times. V is TRBV5-1 and J is TRBJ2-1; maybe TRBD2 (6 bases). Germline V lookup: CDR1 SGHRS, CDR2 YFSETQ. This CDR3 spans 14 amino acids. Trimming removed 0 bases at V and 10 bases at J, with 14 bases between. DNA of the CDR3: TGCGCCAGCAGCTTGGGCGGCGGGGCCAGAGAGCAGTTCTTC. This codes for CASSLGGGAREQFF.